The 11 T cell receptor beta chains listed next were all sequenced from one sample in a study of PD-1 blockade in classical Hodgkin lymphoma (dated by TCRdb to the early 2020s). The receptor library was made with the immunoSEQ multiplex PCR assay. TCRdb carries this immuneACCESS record with in-frame sequences only. Its versions omit some clonotypes, under half of them owing to an unresolved V gene in the studies checked, with the rest unexplained. The sample records over 25,000 clones, 94% of which are singletons. The top ten constitute 2.3% of the sample. Interpreted using the paper, the time point label stands for: newly diagnosed, previously untreated cHL patient sample. Sequences were obtained from peripheral blood mononuclear cells (PBMCs). The receptors were gathered from a human donor with classical Hodgkin lymphoma.

V and J are TRBV5-4 and TRBJ2-7, with 9 bases identical to TRBD2. In germline, CDR1 is SGHNT, CDR2 YYREEE (reference sequence). Trimming removed 4 bases from V and 0 bases from J; junction bases left unmatched: 8. The CDR3 totals 16 residues. CDR3: CASSPGGGRASYEQYF. The CDR3 nucleotides read TGTGCCAGCAGCCCTGGGGGCGGGAGGGCCTCCTACGAGCAGTACTTC.

The gene calls are TRBV13 and TRBJ2-5; tentatively, D is TRBD1 (5 bases). The CDR3 has 13 amino acids. Trimming stripped 5 bases from V and 2 bases from J, with 9 bases between. Germline CDR1 PRHDT, CDR2 FYEKMQ (reference sequence). The CDR3 bases are TGTGCCAGCAGCCAGGACACGCAAGAGACCCAGTACTTC. This gives the protein CASSQDTQETQYF.

The CDR3 region is CAIRPGLAGALSSYNEQFF. The CDR3 nucleotides read TGTGCCATCAGACCGGGACTAGCGGGAGCCCTGAGCTCCTACAATGAGCAGTTCTTC. This chain links TRBV10-3 with TRBJ2-1, with 14 bases that match TRBD2. This CDR3 has 19 residues. After removal of 6 bases from V and 0 bases from J, the junction contained 10 bases not matched to a gene. Germline V gene sequence: CDR1 ENHRY, CDR2 SYGVKD.

The chain joins TRBV10-3 to TRBJ1-1; D is possibly TRBD1 (5 bases). The CDR3 is 13 residues long. Germline V CDR1 and CDR2: ENHRY, SYGVKD. With 10 bases removed from V and 0 bases from J, the gap between germline ends came to 12 bases. CDR3 residues: CATNSGLNTEAFF. The CDR3 DNA reads as TGTGCCACCAACTCAGGGTTGAACACTGAAGCTTTCTTT.

The V gene is TRBV7-9, the J gene TRBJ2-2, with D maybe TRBD2 (5 bases). The CDR3 length is 15 residues. Germline loops: CDR1 SEHNR, CDR2 FQNEAQ (reference sequence). V lost 2 bases to trimming and J lost 7 bases, with 14 bases between them. CDR3 loop: CASSLMGIEGGELFF. CDR3 coding DNA: TGTGCCAGCAGCTTAATGGGGATCGAGGGCGGGGAGCTGTTTTTT. Together with reference TRBV7-9 and TRBJ2-2, the CDR3 gives the full variable domain: DTGVSQNPRHKITKRGQNVTFRCDPISEHNRLYWYRQTLGQGPEFLTYFQNEAQLEKSRLLSDRFSAERPKGSFSTLEIQRTEQGDSAMYLCASSLMGIEGGELFFGEGSRLTVL.

V gene TRBV7-2 combines with J gene TRBJ1-2; 8 bases agree with TRBD1. With V trimmed by 5 bases and J by 5 bases, 7 bases remained unmatched. CDR3 length equals 14 residues. The germline V gene encodes CDR1 SGHTA and CDR2 FQGNSA. The CDR3 DNA sequence: TGTGCCAGCAGCCAGGGGGCAGGGGTATATGGCTACACCTTC. Translating gives CASSQGAGVYGYTF.

The chain links TRBV4-1 to TRBJ2-6, with D tentatively TRBD1 (6 bases). The germline V gene encodes CDR1 MGHRA and CDR2 YSYEKL. V was cut by 1 base and J by 0 bases, with 13 bases left in between. The CDR3 contains 18 residues. The CDR3 nucleotides are TGCGCCAGCAGCCAAGGTGGCAGGGGTCGCTCTGGGGCCAACGTCCTGACTTTC. Translating gives CASSQGGRGRSGANVLTF.

CDR3 bases: TGCGCCAGCAGCTTAACTGGACAGGGAGACACTGAAGCTTTCTTT. Its translation is CASSLTGQGDTEAFF. V gene TRBV5-1 combines with J gene TRBJ1-1; 8 bases line up with TRBD1. The V segment lost 2 bases and the J segment 3 bases; nucleotides outside the gene matches: 6. CDR3 length: 15 amino acids. Germline CDR1 is SGHRS and CDR2 is YFSETQ.

This clone was seen a few times. CDR3 coding DNA: TGTGCCAGCAGTGAAAGCGCGGACAGGGGCCAAGAGACCCAGTACTTC. Translating gives CASSESADRGQETQYF. This chain uses TRBV6-4 with TRBJ2-5, with 9 bases identical to TRBD1. The V gene's germline CDR1 is MRHNA and CDR2 SNTAGT. After removal of 3 bases from V and 1 base from J, the junction contained 6 bases not matched to a gene. The CDR3 extends over 16 amino acids.

This sequence joins TRBV7-2 and TRBJ2-3; D tentatively reads TRBD1 or TRBD2 (5 bases each). The CDR3 consists of 14 residues. Trimming pared 5 bases from V and 0 bases from J, leaving 9 bases between. Germline V CDR1 and CDR2: SGHTA, FQGNSA. In DNA form, the CDR3 reads TGTGCCAGCAGCAGACGGGACAGCACAGATACGCAGTATTTT. This gives the protein CASSRRDSTDTQYF.

The CDR3 DNA is TGTGCCAGCAGTGAATATGTAGGGGGCCGCGCAGATACGCAGTATTTT. Translation: CASSEYVGGRADTQYF. The chain couples TRBV25-1 to TRBJ2-3; TRBD1 matches at 7 bases. V trimming: 0 bases; J trimming: 4 bases; junction bases outside the gene matches: 7. Germline V gives CDR1 MGHDK, CDR2 SYGVNS. The CDR3 is made up of 16 amino acids.